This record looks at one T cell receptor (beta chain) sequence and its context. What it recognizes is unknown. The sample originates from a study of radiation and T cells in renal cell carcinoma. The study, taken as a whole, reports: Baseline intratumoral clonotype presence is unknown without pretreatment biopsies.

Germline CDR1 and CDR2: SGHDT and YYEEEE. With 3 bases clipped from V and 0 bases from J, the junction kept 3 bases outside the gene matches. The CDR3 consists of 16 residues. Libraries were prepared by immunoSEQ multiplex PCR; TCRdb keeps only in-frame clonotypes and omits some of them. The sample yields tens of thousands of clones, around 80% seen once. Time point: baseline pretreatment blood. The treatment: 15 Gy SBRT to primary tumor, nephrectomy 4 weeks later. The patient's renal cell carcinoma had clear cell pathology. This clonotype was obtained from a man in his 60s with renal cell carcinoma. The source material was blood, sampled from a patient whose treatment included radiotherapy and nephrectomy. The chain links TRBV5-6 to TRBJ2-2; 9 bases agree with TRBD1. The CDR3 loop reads CASSWGQGANTGELFF. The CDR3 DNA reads TGTGCCAGCAGCTGGGGACAGGGAGCGAACACCGGGGAGCTGTTTTTT.